The 20 T cell receptor beta chains below were found in one sample sequenced in a study of T-cell reconstitution after alpha-beta-depleted transplantation in children. For TCRbeta, the library was prepared with unique molecular identifiers. TCRdb reanalysed the PCR reads using MiXCR and keeps one entry per CDR3 protein. The data show 200,000 to 250,000 distinct CDR3 sequences, with more than 20% seen just once and less than 3.5% held by the top ten. The input for sequencing was PBMCs, taken before TCRalphabeta/CD19-depleted stem cell transplant. The receptor source for this set is a girl aged 2 to 10 with Fanconi anemia, due to receive a stem cell transplant.

This clonotype was counted many times. V and J are TRBV20-1 and TRBJ2-5; D unclear. Deletions cut 3 bases from V and 5 bases from J, with 7 bases between. This CDR3 contains 11 residues. Looked up from germline, CDR1 is DFQATT and CDR2 is SNEGSKA (reference sequence). CDR3 nucleotides: TGCAGTGCTAGTGTTGGGGAGACCCAGTACTTC. It encodes CSASVGETQYF.

This clonotype was detected ten times or more. The DNA of the CDR3 is TGCGCCAGCAGCCAAGGGGGCGATACGCAGTATTTT. This gives the protein CASSQGGDTQYF. The J gene is TRBJ2-3, the V gene TRBV4-1; possibly TRBD1 for D (5 bases). V lost 1 base and J 6 bases, leaving 5 bases between the germline ends. CDR1 MGHRA and CDR2 YSYEKL come from the germline V gene. The CDR3 loop spans 12 amino acids.

This clonotype came up many times. The chain has TRBV5-1 and TRBJ2-4; no definite D call. From germline, CDR1 is SGHRS and CDR2 YFSETQ. V was shortened by 0 bases and J by 4 bases, with 8 bases between the two germline ends. The CDR3 extends over 14 amino acids. The CDR3 nucleotides are TGCGCCAGCAGCTTGGACAGCTTAAAAAACATTCAGTACTTC. Protein sequence: CASSLDSLKNIQYF.

This clonotype showed up just a few times. The CDR3 region is CSASPGQGISNQPQHF. Written as DNA, the CDR3 is TGCAGTGCTTCTCCGGGACAGGGGATTAGCAATCAGCCCCAGCATTTT. V usage is TRBV20-1 and J usage is TRBJ1-5, with 10 bases aligning to TRBD1. The CDR3 extends over 16 amino acids. Trimming took 5 bases from V and 0 from J; bases not matched to a gene: 7. CDR1 and CDR2 from the germline V gene are DFQATT and SNEGSKA (reference sequence).

This sequence joins TRBV7-9 and TRBJ1-2, with no clear D. Germline lookup yields CDR1 SEHNR and CDR2 FQNEAQ (reference sequence). The V end lost 1 base, the J end lost 3 bases, and 6 bases lay between the germline ends. CDR3 length: 13 residues. The CDR3 nucleotides read TGTGCCAGCAGCTTAGGGTCCTACTATGGCTACACCTTC. It yields the protein CASSLGSYYGYTF.

This clonotype was found many times. The rearrangement uses TRBV11-2 and TRBJ2-1; 10 positions match TRBD2. Germline V gene lookup returns CDR1 SGHAT and CDR2 FQNNGV. The CDR3 is made up of 16 amino acids. The ends lost 4 bases at V and 6 bases at J; junction bases unmatched: 9. The CDR3 DNA reads as TGTGCCAGCAGCTCCCTAGCGGGGGTCCCCTCCAATGAGCAGTTCTTC. Translated: CASSSLAGVPSNEQFF.

The genes are TRBV6-5 and TRBJ1-2; D remains unclear. V was cut by 2 bases and J by 4 bases, with 14 bases left in between. This CDR3 spans 15 amino acids. CDR1 MNHEY and CDR2 SVGAGI come from the germline V gene. CDR3 in amino acids: CASSYTDGSSYGYTF. Here the CDR3 DNA reads TGTGCCAGCAGTTACACGGATGGGTCCAGCTATGGCTACACCTTC.

V gene TRBV3-1 combines with J gene TRBJ2-7, with 7 nucleotides matching TRBD1. V gave up 1 base and J gave up 0 bases; unmatched junction bases: 6. Germline V gene sequence: CDR1 LGHDT, CDR2 YNNKEL (reference sequence). This CDR3 has 16 amino acids. CDR3 in amino acids: CASSQAGGQSSYEQYF. The CDR3 DNA sequence: TGTGCCAGCAGCCAAGCAGGGGGACAGAGCTCCTACGAGCAGTACTTC.

The chain couples TRBV6-2 or TRBV6-3 to TRBJ2-1; 12 bases map to TRBD2. The CDR3 runs 17 residues. After removal of 6 bases from V and 4 bases from J, the junction contained 10 bases not matched to a gene. Germline V gives CDR1 MNHEY, CDR2 SVGEGT. Here the CDR3 reads CASSHTSGRPGYNEQFF. Written as DNA, the CDR3 is TGTGCCAGCAGCCACACTAGCGGGAGGCCGGGATACAATGAGCAGTTCTTC.

This clonotype was picked up many times. This rearrangement joins TRBV20-1 to TRBJ2-3; D might be TRBD2 (6 bases). This CDR3 has 13 residues. Germline CDR1 is DFQATT and CDR2 is SNEGSKA (reference sequence). Trimming took off 1 base at V and 3 bases at J, with 8 bases between the two ends. The CDR3 protein is CSARGGGTDTQYF. The CDR3, as DNA: TGCAGTGCTAGAGGTGGGGGGACAGATACGCAGTATTTT.

This clonotype has a count of ten or more. The rearrangement joins TRBV9 to TRBJ2-7; 9 bases agree with TRBD1. The CDR3 contains 14 residues. V was clipped by 2 bases and J by 4 bases; unmatched bases: 4. Germline CDR1 SGDLS, CDR2 YYNGEE. CDR3 residues: CASSVGTGRYEQYF. CDR3 nucleotides: TGTGCCAGCAGCGTCGGGACAGGGCGTTACGAGCAGTACTTC.

The V gene is TRBV7-2, the J gene TRBJ2-3; tentatively, D is TRBD1 or TRBD2 (5 bases each). V was shortened by 2 bases and J by 5 bases, with 14 bases between the two germline ends. The CDR3 totals 15 residues. Germline V gene lookup returns CDR1 SGHTA and CDR2 FQGNSA. The CDR3, as DNA: TGTGCCAGCAGCTTACAAGTGGGGGTGGGAGATACGCAGTATTTT. Encoded protein: CASSLQVGVGDTQYF.

This clonotype occurred many times. This chain links TRBV12-3 or TRBV12-4 with TRBJ2-5; D is tentatively TRBD1 or TRBD2 (5 bases each). V was clipped by 7 bases and J by 3 bases, with 12 bases between them. This CDR3 has 13 residues. CDR3 in amino acids: CASISGTEETQYF. The CDR3 DNA follows: TGTGCCAGCATATCCGGGACGGAAGAGACCCAGTACTTC.

At least ten counts were recorded for this clonotype. The V gene is TRBV10-3, the J gene TRBJ2-5; either TRBD1 or TRBD2 may fit D (6 bases each). The CDR3 loop spans 14 amino acids. CDR1 and CDR2 from the germline V gene are ENHRY and SYGVKD. The V and J ends lost 8 bases and 0 bases respectively, with 13 bases between them. The chain's CDR3 is CAISPRGDQETQYF. The CDR3, as DNA: TGTGCCATCTCCCCGAGGGGGGACCAAGAGACCCAGTACTTC.

This clonotype has just a few counts. The V call is TRBV7-3, the J call TRBJ2-7, with a weak D call TRBD2 (6 bases). Germline V lookup: CDR1 SGHTA, CDR2 FQGTGA. The V end was cut by 0 bases, the J end by 6 bases, with 9 bases between. This CDR3 region has 13 residues. The CDR3 nucleotides are TGTGCCAGCAGCTTAACAGGTAGCGGCGAGCAGTACTTC. Translation gives CASSLTGSGEQYF.

This chain links TRBV29-1 with TRBJ2-1, with 9 bases aligning to TRBD1. The CDR3 is 14 residues long. CDR1 SQVTM and CDR2 ANQGSEA come from the germline V gene. J was trimmed by 9 bases and V by 3 bases; bases with no gene match: 9. In DNA form, the CDR3 reads TGCAGCGTTGACCCCCGGACAGGGGAGGCTGAGCAGTTCTTC. This gives the protein CSVDPRTGEAEQFF.

Only a few counts were recorded for this clonotype. The chain carries TRBV3-1 and TRBJ2-7, with 9 bases fitting TRBD2. Trimming removed 8 bases from V and 4 bases from J; junction bases left unmatched: 6. The CDR3 is 13 residues long. Germline loops: CDR1 LGHDT, CDR2 YNNKEL (reference sequence). The chain's CDR3 is CASSSGRQYEQYF. The CDR3 region has the DNA TGTGCCAGCTCCAGCGGGAGGCAATACGAGCAGTACTTC.

This sequence joins TRBV20-1 and TRBJ2-7; a possible D gene is TRBD1 (6 bases). This CDR3 contains 14 residues. Trimming removed 2 bases at V and 5 bases at J, with 16 bases between. The V gene's germline CDR1 is DFQATT and CDR2 SNEGSKA (reference sequence). The CDR3 DNA is TGCAGTGCTAGAAATACAGGGAATGCACACGAGCAGTACTTC. Translated: CSARNTGNAHEQYF.

CDR3 sequence (DNA): TGCGCCAGCAGCTTGGCGACAGGGGGCGCTTCCTACGAGCAGTACTTC. Its protein product is CASSLATGGASYEQYF. This chain links TRBV5-1 with TRBJ2-7; 10 bases agree with TRBD1. Germline trimming cut 0 bases from V and 1 base from J; bases unmatched to any gene: 4. This CDR3 contains 16 residues. Germline CDR1 reads SGHRS; CDR2 reads YFSETQ.

The chain uses TRBV20-1 and TRBJ2-1; 10 bases match TRBD2. Per the germline V gene, CDR1 is DFQATT and CDR2 is SNEGSKA (reference sequence). V lost 1 base to trimming and J lost 6 bases; unmatched junction nucleotides: 6. There are 15 residues in the CDR3. DNA for the CDR3: TGCAGTGCTAGAGTTCCGAGCGGGAGGGTCAATGAGCAGTTCTTC. This sequence encodes CSARVPSGRVNEQFF.